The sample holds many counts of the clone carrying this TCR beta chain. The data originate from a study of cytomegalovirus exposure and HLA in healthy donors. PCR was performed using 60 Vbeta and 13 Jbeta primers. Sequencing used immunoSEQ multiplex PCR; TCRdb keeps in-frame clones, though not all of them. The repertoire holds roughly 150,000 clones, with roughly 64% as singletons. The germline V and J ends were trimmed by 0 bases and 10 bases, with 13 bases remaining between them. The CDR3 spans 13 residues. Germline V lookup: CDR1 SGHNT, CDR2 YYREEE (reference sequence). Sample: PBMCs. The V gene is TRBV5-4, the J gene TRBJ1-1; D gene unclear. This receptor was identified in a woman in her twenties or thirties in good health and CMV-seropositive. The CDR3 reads CASSLDRRRSAFF. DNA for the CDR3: TGTGCCAGCAGCTTGGACAGAAGACGGTCAGCTTTCTTT.